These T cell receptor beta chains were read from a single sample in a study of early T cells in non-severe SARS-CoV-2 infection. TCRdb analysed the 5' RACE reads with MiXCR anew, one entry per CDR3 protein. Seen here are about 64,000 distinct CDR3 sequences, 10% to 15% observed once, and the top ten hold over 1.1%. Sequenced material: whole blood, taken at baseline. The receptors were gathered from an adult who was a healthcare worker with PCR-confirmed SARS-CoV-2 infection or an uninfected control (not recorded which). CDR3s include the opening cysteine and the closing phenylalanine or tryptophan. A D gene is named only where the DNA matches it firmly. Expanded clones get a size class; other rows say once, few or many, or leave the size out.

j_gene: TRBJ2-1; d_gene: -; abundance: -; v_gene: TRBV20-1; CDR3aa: CSARRHNEQFF; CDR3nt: TGCAGTGCTAGGAGGCATAATGAGCAGTTCTTC
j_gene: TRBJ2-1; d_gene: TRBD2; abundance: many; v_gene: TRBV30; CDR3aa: CAWLLAGVEQFF; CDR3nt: TGTGCCTGGCTACTAGCGGGAGTTGAGCAGTTCTTC
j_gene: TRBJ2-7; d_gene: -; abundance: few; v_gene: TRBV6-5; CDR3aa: CASSPPGGQGYEQYF; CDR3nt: TGTGCCAGCAGCCCCCCGGGCGGGCAGGGCTACGAGCAGTACTTC
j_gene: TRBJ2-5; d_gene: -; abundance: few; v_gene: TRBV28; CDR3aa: CASNPLQRQETQYF; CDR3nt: TGTGCCAGCAATCCCCTCCAAAGACAAGAGACCCAGTACTTC
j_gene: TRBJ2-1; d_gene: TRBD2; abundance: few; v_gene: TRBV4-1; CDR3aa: CASSHSLPNSGRAPEQFF; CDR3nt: TGCGCCAGCAGCCATTCCCTACCTAATAGCGGGAGGGCCCCTGAGCAGTTCTTC
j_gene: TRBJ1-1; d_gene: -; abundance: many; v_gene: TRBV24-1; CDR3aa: CATSGQANTEAFF; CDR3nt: TGTGCCACCAGTGGGCAAGCGAACACTGAAGCTTTCTTT
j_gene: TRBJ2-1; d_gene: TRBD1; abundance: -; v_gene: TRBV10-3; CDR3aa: CAISESRQGNNEQFF; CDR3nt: TGTGCCATCAGTGAGTCGAGACAGGGGAACAATGAGCAGTTCTTC
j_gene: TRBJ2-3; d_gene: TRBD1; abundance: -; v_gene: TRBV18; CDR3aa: CASSPWTGEADTQYF; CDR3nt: TGTGCCAGCTCACCCTGGACAGGGGAAGCAGATACGCAGTATTTT
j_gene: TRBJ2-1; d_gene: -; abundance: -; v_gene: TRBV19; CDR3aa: CASSIVGTPTYNEQFF; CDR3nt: TGTGCCAGTAGTATAGTTGGAACCCCTACCTACAATGAGCAGTTCTTC
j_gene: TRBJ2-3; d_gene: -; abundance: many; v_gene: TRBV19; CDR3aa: CASSITDITEGHYTQYF; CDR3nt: TGTGCCAGTAGTATAACGGATATTACCGAGGGCCATTATACGCAGTATTTT
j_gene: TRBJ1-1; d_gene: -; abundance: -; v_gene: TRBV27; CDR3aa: CASSLLQERGEAFF; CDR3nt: TGTGCCAGCAGTTTGCTCCAGGAAAGGGGTGAAGCTTTCTTT
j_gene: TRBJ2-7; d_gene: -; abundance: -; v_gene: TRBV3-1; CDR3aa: CASSQDWSDHRAFYEQYF; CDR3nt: TGTGCCAGCAGCCAAGATTGGTCAGACCACCGGGCGTTTTACGAGCAGTACTTC
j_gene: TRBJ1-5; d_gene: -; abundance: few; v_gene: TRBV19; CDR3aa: CASSKVVNQPQHF; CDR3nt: TGTGCCAGTAGTAAGGTCGTAAATCAGCCCCAGCATTTT
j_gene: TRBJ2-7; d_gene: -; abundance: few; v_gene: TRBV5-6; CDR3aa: CASSLGSFEQYF; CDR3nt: TGTGCCAGCAGCTTAGGGTCTTTCGAGCAGTACTTC
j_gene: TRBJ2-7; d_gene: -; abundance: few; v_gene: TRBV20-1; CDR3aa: CSATHGANEQYF; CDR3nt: TGCAGTGCTACACATGGGGCCAACGAGCAGTACTTC
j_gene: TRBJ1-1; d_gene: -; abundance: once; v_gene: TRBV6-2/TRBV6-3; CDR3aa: CAAAVRRGPMNTEAFF; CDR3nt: TGTGCCGCAGCGGTTAGAAGGGGTCCCATGAACACTGAAGCTTTCTTT